This paragraph reports one T cell receptor beta chain. Per the study methods: Cell counts per sample came from amplifying reference gene primers. Data came from immunoSEQ multiplex PCR; TCRdb stores just in-frame clones and leaves some out. V and J calls and clone size come straight from that table; D and trimming were deduced from the DNA. The table has some 180,000 clones, roughly 81% seen once. CDR3 size: 13 residues. V was pared by 5 bases and J by 1 base, with 8 bases between. Germline-derived CDR1 and CDR2 are SGHVS and FNYEAQ. Seattle patients were enrolled during active infection and followed longitudinally. This sample stems from a study of blood T cell repertoires in COVID-19. Study summary: COVID-19 samples from acute and convalescent phases originated in the United States, Italy and Spain. T cells, B-cell-depleted T cells, or PBMCs supplied cDNA or gDNA.

V gene TRBV7-6 combines with J gene TRBJ2-5; the D is unclear. Sequenced sample: peripheral blood. This TCR was sampled from an elderly woman with COVID-19, enrolled during active disease. The CDR3 DNA sequence: TGTGCCAGCAGCCCCCTCTTCCAAGAGACCCAGTACTTC. Its translation is CASSPLFQETQYF.